This TCR beta chain was recovered during a study of blood T cell repertoires in COVID-19. Looking at the study overall: Both acute and convalescent COVID-19 samples were obtained from the United States, Italy and Spain. T cells, B-cell-depleted T cells, or PBMCs provided the cDNA or gDNA that served as material.

Per the original methods: Estimation of nucleated cell counts was performed using reference gene primer amplification. Sequencing used immunoSEQ multiplex PCR; TCRdb keeps in-frame clones, though not all of them. That table gives V, J and clone size, and the DNA gave D and trimming. The sample comprises about 200,000 clones, around 86% of which are singletons, and roughly 5.5% rests with the top ten. One Seattle source followed patients from active infection through their disease course. V was cut by 6 bases and J by 6 bases, with 20 bases left in between. CDR3 size: 15 residues. CDR1 and CDR2 (germline): MDHEN, SYDVKM.

The source of this sequence is a woman between 70 and 85 years old with COVID-19, enrolled during active disease. J is TRBJ1-1 and V is TRBV28; perhaps TRBD1 as D (6 bases). Sequences were obtained from peripheral blood. CDR3 sequence reads: CASSGSGKGVPEAFF. DNA for the CDR3: TGTGCCAGCAGCGGCTCGGGGAAGGGGGTCCCTGAAGCTTTCTTT.